These 14 T cell receptor beta chains came from one sample sequenced in a study of blood T cell repertoires in COVID-19. Here immunoSEQ multiplex PCR was the method, and the copy in TCRdb shows in-frame clones only, minus some. The sample lists hundreds of thousands of clones, approximately 86% occurring once. The sequenced material came from PBMCs or T cells enriched from blood (not recorded which). Receptors originate from a young woman with acute COVID-19.

This clone was picked up one time. The chain is built from TRBV7-9 and TRBJ2-7, with 7 bases lining up with TRBD2. The V gene's germline CDR1 is SEHNR and CDR2 FQNEAQ (reference sequence). V lost 5 bases to trimming and J lost 5 bases; unmatched junction nucleotides: 6. The CDR3 extends over 13 amino acids. The CDR3: CASSPREIDEQYF. The CDR3 DNA reads as TGTGCCAGCAGCCCGCGGGAGATCGACGAGCAGTACTTC.

The J gene is TRBJ1-2, the V gene TRBV12-3 or TRBV12-4; no reliable D call. The germline V and J ends were trimmed by 2 bases and 6 bases, with 10 bases remaining between them. The CDR3 runs to 13 residues. This CDR3 is CASSLRQVDGYTF. The CDR3 DNA follows: TGTGCCAGCAGTTTAAGGCAGGTAGATGGCTACACCTTC.

This clone was recorded a few times. This chain links TRBV4-3 with TRBJ1-1; 7 positions match TRBD1. The CDR3 contains 17 residues. Germline CDR1 is LGHNA and CDR2 is YSLEER. The ends lost 0 bases at V and 3 bases at J; junction bases unmatched: 10. The CDR3 loop is CASSQDWRDSLDTEAFF. CDR3 in DNA: TGCGCCAGCAGCCAAGATTGGAGGGACAGTTTGGACACTGAAGCTTTCTTT.

This chain joins TRBV7-2 and TRBJ1-2; D uncertain. V dropped 1 base and J dropped 5 bases, with 11 bases sitting between them. Germline assignment: CDR1 SGHTA and CDR2 FQGNSA. CDR3 length: 14 residues. The CDR3 is CASSLGPLWYGYTF. The CDR3 bases are TGTGCCAGCAGCTTAGGGCCCCTTTGGTATGGCTACACCTTC.

Of note for this clone: At one boundary the junction diverges from the germline segment, which might be a read error. J is TRBJ2-6 and V is TRBV30, with a weak D call TRBD2 (5 bases). This CDR3 region has 12 residues. Germline assignment: CDR1 GTSNPN and CDR2 SVGIG (reference sequence). The CDR3 is CAWTSGANVLTF. The CDR3, as DNA: TGTGCTTGGACTTCTGGGGCCAACGTCCTGACTTTC.

The V call is TRBV4-1, the J call TRBJ2-3; tentatively, D is TRBD2 (6 bases). This CDR3 region has 16 residues. Germline V gene data show CDR1 as MGHRA and CDR2 as YSYEKL. Trimming shortened V by 0 bases and J by 0 bases, and 10 bases separated the two germline ends. The CDR3 sequence: CASSQEVADSTDTQYF. As DNA, the CDR3 is TGCGCCAGCAGCCAAGAGGTAGCGGATAGCACAGATACGCAGTATTTT.

The rearrangement joins TRBV7-9 to TRBJ1-6; D remains unclear. V was clipped by 4 bases and J by 4 bases, with 11 bases between them. Germline assignment: CDR1 SEHNR and CDR2 FQNEAQ (reference sequence). This CDR3 region has 15 residues. CDR3 sequence (DNA): TGTGCCAGCAGCTCCACCGGGAATTATAATTCACCCCTCCACTTT. Protein product: CASSSTGNYNSPLHF.

The table lists this clone with a count of one. CDR3 nucleotide sequence: TGTGCCAGCAGCCAAGATCTTCTAGCGGGAGGCAATGAGCAGTTCTTC. This codes for CASSQDLLAGGNEQFF. The rearrangement joins TRBV3-1 (or the pseudogene TRBV3-2) to TRBJ2-1; TRBD2 agrees at 11 bases. CDR3 length: 16 amino acids. CDR1 is LGHDT, CDR2 YNNKEL, per germline (reference sequence). With V trimmed by 0 bases and J by 6 bases, 4 bases remained unmatched.

The chain uses TRBV11-3 and TRBJ2-1, with D possibly being TRBD1 (5 bases). Deletions cut 0 bases from V and 4 bases from J, with 10 bases between. The CDR3 has 15 residues. Germline values: CDR1 SGHNT, CDR2 YENEEA. The CDR3 region has the DNA TGTGCCAGCAGCTTAGAAACAGGCGCTTACAATGAGCAGTTCTTC. Protein: CASSLETGAYNEQFF.

CDR3 coding DNA: TGTGCCAGTAGTTACGCAGAATCCTACGAGCAGTACTTC. Translation: CASSYAESYEQYF. The chain combines TRBV19 with TRBJ2-7; D is unclear. Germline CDR1 reads LNHDA; CDR2 reads SQIVND (reference sequence). CDR3 length equals 13 residues. Trimming left V 5 bases short and J 1 base short, with 9 bases between.

J is TRBJ1-1 and V is TRBV5-1; 7 nucleotides align to TRBD1. The CDR3 is made up of 15 amino acids. The V and J ends lost 7 bases and 1 base, in that order; junction bases with no gene match: 10. The germline V gene has CDR1 SGHRS and CDR2 YFSETQ. Written as DNA, the CDR3 is TGCGCCAGCTCGTTGGGACAGTGGGCGAACACTGAAGCTTTCTTT. It codes for CASSLGQWANTEAFF.

The gene calls are TRBV5-1 and TRBJ1-3; no firm D call. Per germline, CDR1 SGHRS and CDR2 YFSETQ. The CDR3 sequence is 18 residues long. Trimming took off 4 bases at V and 2 bases at J, with 22 bases between the two ends. In DNA form, the CDR3 reads TGCGCCAGCAGCCCGGAAAGCGCGATTACGAGACCTGGAAACACCATATATTTT. Translating it yields CASSPESAITRPGNTIYF.

The chain has TRBV2 and TRBJ2-7; possibly TRBD1 for D (6 bases). The ends were cut back, 3 bases at V and 2 bases at J, with 11 bases in the middle. The CDR3 spans 14 residues. Germline CDR1 is SNHLY and CDR2 is FYNNEI. The CDR3 DNA follows: TGTGCCAGCAGTGACAGGGGAGCCACCTACGAGCAGTACTTC. The encoded protein is CASSDRGATYEQYF.

The chain couples TRBV10-3 to TRBJ1-1; TRBD1 might be the D (5 bases). Deletions cut 2 bases from V and 4 bases from J, with 14 bases between. The CDR3 consists of 15 residues. Germline loops: CDR1 ENHRY, CDR2 SYGVKD. The CDR3: CAISEADNRGTEAFF. The CDR3 nucleotides are TGTGCCATCAGTGAGGCGGACAATCGAGGCACTGAAGCTTTCTTT.